The rows below give T cell receptor beta chains drawn from one sample of a study of T cell repertoires in cytomegalovirus infection. One entry per CDR3 protein results from TCRdb running MiXCR on the reads. This table holds almost 550,000 distinct CDR3 sequences, more than 15% found once. Sample: CD8+ T cells from PBMCs. The receptors here all came from a human donor in good health (CMV status not recorded). Some clones in this sample may be carry-over from other donors' samples. Both conserved end residues are part of each CDR3. D genes are given only for firm matches. Part of the rows lack a size; the others show once, few, many or a class for expanded clones.

j_gene,v_gene,d_gene,abundance,CDR3aa,CDR3nt
TRBJ2-7,TRBV7-9,TRBD2,few,CASSFQTPGLAPTYEQYF,TGTGCCAGCAGCTTTCAAACGCCGGGACTAGCGCCTACCTACGAGCAGTACTTC
TRBJ1-5,TRBV9,-,few,CASSPEGNQPQHF,TGTGCCAGCAGTCCAGAAGGGAATCAGCCCCAGCATTTT
TRBJ2-7,TRBV28,-,-,CASSRIGRLSSYEQYF,TGTGCCAGCAGTAGAATTGGCCGATTGAGCTCCTACGAGCAGTACTTC
TRBJ1-5,TRBV12-5,TRBD1,many,CASVGQGYQPQHF,TGTGCTAGTGTTGGACAGGGGTATCAGCCCCAGCATTTT
TRBJ2-1,TRBV10-2,-,-,CASMGPEDTHGEQFF,TGCGCCAGCATGGGCCCAGAGGATACACACGGTGAGCAGTTCTTC
TRBJ2-3,TRBV15,-,few,CATSTLTGLPDTQYF,TGTGCCACCAGCACGCTTACGGGACTTCCAGATACGCAGTATTTT
TRBJ1-1,TRBV10-3,-,many,CAISESIRVPRQAEMNTEAFF,TGTGCCATCAGTGAGTCTATTCGAGTCCCGCGGCAGGCAGAAATGAACACTGAAGCTTTCTTT
TRBJ1-1,TRBV4-1,-,many,CASSLLSHTEAFF,TGCGCCAGCAGCCTATTAAGCCACACTGAAGCTTTCTTT
TRBJ2-7,TRBV7-9,-,many,CASSSPGRRGDEQYF,TGTGCCAGCAGCTCCCCAGGGAGAAGGGGCGACGAGCAGTACTTC
TRBJ2-7,TRBV6-1,TRBD1,many,CASRNRGFYEQYF,TGTGCCAGCAGGAACAGGGGCTTCTACGAGCAGTACTTC
TRBJ2-5,TRBV28,-,many,CASSLWSGPQNGAQYF,TGTGCCAGCAGTTTATGGTCGGGACCCCAAAATGGGGCCCAGTACTTC
TRBJ2-5,TRBV7-3,TRBD2,many,CASTSLGGRGETQYF,TGTGCCAGCACATCTTTGGGGGGGAGAGGAGAGACCCAGTACTTC
TRBJ1-5,TRBV25-1,TRBD1,few,CASKAAPYTDRGRKNQPQHF,TGTGCCAGCAAGGCCGCACCCTACACTGACAGGGGGCGGAAAAATCAGCCCCAGCATTTT
TRBJ1-1,TRBV6-5,TRBD1,-,CASSLGGQVEGAFF,TGTGCCAGCAGTTTGGGGGGACAGGTCGAGGGAGCTTTCTTT
TRBJ2-3,TRBV19,TRBD2,-,CASSVGDYPKTDTQYF,TGTGCCAGTAGCGTAGGGGACTACCCAAAAACAGATACGCAGTATTTT
TRBJ2-5,TRBV10-3,TRBD2,many,CAIRTSGSSVETQYF,TGTGCCATCAGAACTAGCGGGAGTTCCGTAGAGACCCAGTACTTC
TRBJ1-1,TRBV4-1,-,many,CASSQIPGSNTEAFF,TGCGCCAGCAGCCAAATTCCGGGTTCGAACACTGAAGCTTTCTTT
TRBJ2-3,TRBV3-1,TRBD1,few,CASSQEKGGLTDTQYF,TGTGCCAGCAGCCAAGAAAAAGGGGGCCTGACAGATACGCAGTATTTT
TRBJ2-2,TRBV27,TRBD2,many,CASSFHQQSGVNTGELFF,TGTGCCAGCAGTTTCCACCAACAGAGCGGGGTGAACACCGGGGAGCTGTTTTTT
TRBJ1-1,TRBV6-1,TRBD1,many,CASSGGQGMNTEAFF,TGTGCCAGCAGTGGGGGACAGGGGATGAACACTGAAGCTTTCTTT
TRBJ2-1,TRBV20-1,-,few,CSASSSYNEQFF,TGCAGTGCTTCTAGCTCCTACAATGAGCAGTTCTTC
TRBJ2-7,TRBV20-1,-,-,CSAPERGTYEQYF,TGCAGTGCCCCCGAAAGAGGGACCTACGAGCAGTACTTC
TRBJ2-1,TRBV19,-,-,CASSIRQVFNEQFF,TGTGCCAGTAGTATACGGCAGGTTTTCAATGAGCAGTTCTTC
TRBJ2-3,TRBV15,TRBD2,many,CATSTQLAGTDTQYF,TGTGCCACCAGCACCCAACTAGCGGGCACAGATACGCAGTATTTT
TRBJ2-7,TRBV5-1,-,-,CASSWDLSYEQYF,TGCGCCAGCAGCTGGGATCTCTCCTACGAGCAGTACTTC
TRBJ1-6,TRBV11-2,-,-,CASSPTTALLHF,TGTGCCAGCAGCCCAACGACAGCGCTCCTCCACTTT
TRBJ1-3,TRBV20-1,-,-,CSALTSGGSSSGSTIYF,TGCAGTGCTCTAACCTCGGGTGGTTCGAGCTCTGGAAGCACCATATATTTT
TRBJ2-7,TRBV28,-,many,CASSILGASYEQYF,TGTGCCAGCAGTATTTTAGGGGCCTCCTACGAGCAGTACTTC
TRBJ1-4,TRBV2,TRBD1,few,CADRDSEKLFF,TGTGCCGACCGGGACAGTGAAAAACTGTTTTTT